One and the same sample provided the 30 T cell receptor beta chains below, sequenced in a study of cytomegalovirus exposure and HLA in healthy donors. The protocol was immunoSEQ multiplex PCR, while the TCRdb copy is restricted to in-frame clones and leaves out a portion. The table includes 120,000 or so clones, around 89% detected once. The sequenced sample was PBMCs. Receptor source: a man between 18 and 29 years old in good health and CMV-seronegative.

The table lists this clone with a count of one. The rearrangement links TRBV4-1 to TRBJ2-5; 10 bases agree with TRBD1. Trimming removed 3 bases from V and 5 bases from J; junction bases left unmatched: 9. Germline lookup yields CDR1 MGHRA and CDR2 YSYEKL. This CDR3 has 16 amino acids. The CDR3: CASSHRMTGGEETQYF. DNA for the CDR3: TGCGCCAGCAGCCATAGAATGACAGGGGGCGAGGAGACCCAGTACTTC.

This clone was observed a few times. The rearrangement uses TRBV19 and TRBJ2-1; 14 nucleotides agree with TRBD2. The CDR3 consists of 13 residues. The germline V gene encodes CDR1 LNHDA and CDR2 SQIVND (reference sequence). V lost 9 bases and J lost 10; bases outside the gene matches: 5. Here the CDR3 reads CASRLAGGPEQFF. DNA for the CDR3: TGTGCCAGCCGACTAGCGGGAGGGCCGGAGCAGTTCTTC.

CDR3 amino acids: CASSAGLQNTEAFF. The CDR3 coding sequence is TGTGCCAGCAGCGCGGGACTTCAGAACACTGAAGCTTTCTTT. This rearrangement joins TRBV9 to TRBJ1-1, with D perhaps matching TRBD1 (5 bases). CDR1 and CDR2 (germline): SGDLS, YYNGEE. The CDR3 is made up of 14 amino acids. Trimming shortened V by 3 bases and J by 1 base, and 10 bases separated the two germline ends.

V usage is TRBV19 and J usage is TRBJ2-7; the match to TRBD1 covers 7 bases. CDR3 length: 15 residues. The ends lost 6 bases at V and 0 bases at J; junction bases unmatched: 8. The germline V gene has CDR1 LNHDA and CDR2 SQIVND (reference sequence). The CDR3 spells CASRFNGDSSYEQYF. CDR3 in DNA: TGTGCCAGTAGGTTTAACGGGGACAGCTCCTACGAGCAGTACTTC. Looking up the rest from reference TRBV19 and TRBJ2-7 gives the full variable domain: DGGITQSPKYLFRKEGQNVTLSCEQNLNHDAMYWYRQDPGQGLRLIYYSQIVNDFQKGDIAEGYSVSREKKESFPLTVTSAQKNPTAFYLCASRFNGDSSYEQYFGPGTRLTVT.

The CDR3 protein is CASSGTGSTDTQYF. In nucleotides, the CDR3 is TGTGCCAGCAGTGGGACAGGTAGCACAGATACGCAGTATTTT. The J gene is TRBJ2-3, the V gene TRBV28; TRBD1 aligns across 8 bases. V lost 5 bases, J lost 0 bases, and 1 base stayed unmatched. CDR1 and CDR2 from the germline V gene are MDHEN and SYDVKM. The CDR3 contains 14 residues.

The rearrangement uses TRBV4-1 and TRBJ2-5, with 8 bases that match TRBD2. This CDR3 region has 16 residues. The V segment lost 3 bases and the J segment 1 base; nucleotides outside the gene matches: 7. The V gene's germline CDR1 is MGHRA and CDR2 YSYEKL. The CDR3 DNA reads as TGCGCCAGCAGCCACCTAAGCGGGGGAGCCCAAGAGACCCAGTACTTC. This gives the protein CASSHLSGGAQETQYF.

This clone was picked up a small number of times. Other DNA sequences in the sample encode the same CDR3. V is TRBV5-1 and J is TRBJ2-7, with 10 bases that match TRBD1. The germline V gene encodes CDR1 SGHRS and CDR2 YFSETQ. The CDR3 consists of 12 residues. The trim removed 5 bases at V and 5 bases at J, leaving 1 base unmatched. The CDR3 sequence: CASRGTGDEQYF. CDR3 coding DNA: TGCGCCAGCAGGGGGACAGGGGACGAGCAGTACTTC.

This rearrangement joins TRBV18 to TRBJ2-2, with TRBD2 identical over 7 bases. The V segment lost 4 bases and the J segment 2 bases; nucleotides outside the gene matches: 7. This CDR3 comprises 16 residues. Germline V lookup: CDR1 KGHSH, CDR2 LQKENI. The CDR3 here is CASSRALATNTGELFF. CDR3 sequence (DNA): TGTGCCAGCTCACGGGCACTAGCGACCAACACCGGGGAGCTGTTTTTT. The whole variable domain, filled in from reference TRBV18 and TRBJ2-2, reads NAGVMQNPRHLVRRRGQEARLRCSPMKGHSHVYWYRQLPEEGLKFMVYLQKENIIDESGMPKERFSAEFPKEGPSILRIQQVVRGDSAAYFCASSRALATNTGELFFGEGSRLTVL.

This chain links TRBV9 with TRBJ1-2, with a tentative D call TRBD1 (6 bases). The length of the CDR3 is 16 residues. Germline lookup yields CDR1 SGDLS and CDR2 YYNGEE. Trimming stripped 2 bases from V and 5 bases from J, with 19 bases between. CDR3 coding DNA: TGTGCCAGCAGCGTGACGGACAGTCTACCAAAGTATGGCTACACCTTC. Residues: CASSVTDSLPKYGYTF.

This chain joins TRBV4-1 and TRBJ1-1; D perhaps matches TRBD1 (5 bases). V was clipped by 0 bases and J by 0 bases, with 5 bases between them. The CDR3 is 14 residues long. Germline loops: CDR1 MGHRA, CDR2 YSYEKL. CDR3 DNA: TGCGCCAGCAGCCAAGAACAGGTGAACACTGAAGCTTTCTTT. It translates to CASSQEQVNTEAFF.

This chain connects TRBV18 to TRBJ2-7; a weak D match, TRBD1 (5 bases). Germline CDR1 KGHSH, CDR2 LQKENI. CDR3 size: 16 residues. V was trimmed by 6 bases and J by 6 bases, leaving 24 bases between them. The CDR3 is CASSQWQGLSSGEQYF. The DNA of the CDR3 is TGTGCCAGCTCTCAATGGCAGGGTTTGTCCTCGGGCGAGCAGTACTTC.

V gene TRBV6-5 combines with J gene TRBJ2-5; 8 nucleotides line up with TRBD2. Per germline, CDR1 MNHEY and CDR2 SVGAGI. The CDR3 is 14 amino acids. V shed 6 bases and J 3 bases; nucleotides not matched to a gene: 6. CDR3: CASRGSGRKETQYF. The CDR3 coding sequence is TGTGCCAGCAGGGGGAGCGGGAGAAAAGAGACCCAGTACTTC.

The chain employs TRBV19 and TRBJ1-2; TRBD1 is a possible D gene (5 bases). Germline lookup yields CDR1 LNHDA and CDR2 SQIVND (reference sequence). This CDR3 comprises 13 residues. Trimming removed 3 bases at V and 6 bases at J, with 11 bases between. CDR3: CASSIQQGNGYTF. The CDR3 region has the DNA TGTGCCAGTAGTATCCAGCAGGGCAATGGCTACACCTTC. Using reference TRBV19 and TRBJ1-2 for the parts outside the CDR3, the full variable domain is DGGITQSPKYLFRKEGQNVTLSCEQNLNHDAMYWYRQDPGQGLRLIYYSQIVNDFQKGDIAEGYSVSREKKESFPLTVTSAQKNPTAFYLCASSIQQGNGYTFGSGTRLTVV.

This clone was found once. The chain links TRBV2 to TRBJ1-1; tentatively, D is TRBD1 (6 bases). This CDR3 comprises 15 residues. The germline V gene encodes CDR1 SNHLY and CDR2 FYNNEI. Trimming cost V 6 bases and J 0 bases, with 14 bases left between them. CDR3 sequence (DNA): TGTGCCAGCAGCCAAAAACAGGGAATGAACACTGAAGCTTTCTTT. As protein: CASSQKQGMNTEAFF.

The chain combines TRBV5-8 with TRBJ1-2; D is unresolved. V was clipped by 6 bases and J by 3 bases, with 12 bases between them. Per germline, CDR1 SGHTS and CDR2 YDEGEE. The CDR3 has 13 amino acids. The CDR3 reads CASTFTVHYGYTF. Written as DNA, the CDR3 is TGTGCCAGCACGTTTACGGTGCACTATGGCTACACCTTC.

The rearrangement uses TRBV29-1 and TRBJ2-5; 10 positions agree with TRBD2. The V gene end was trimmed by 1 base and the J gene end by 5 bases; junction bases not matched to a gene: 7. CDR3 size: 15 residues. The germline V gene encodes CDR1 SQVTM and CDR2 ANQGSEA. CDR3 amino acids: CSVEGSSGGSETQYF. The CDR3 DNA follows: TGCAGCGTTGAAGGCTCTAGCGGGGGATCCGAGACCCAGTACTTC. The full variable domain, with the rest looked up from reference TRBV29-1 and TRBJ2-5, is SAVISQKPSRDICQRGTSLTIQCQVDSQVTMMFWYRQQPGQSLTLIATANQGSEATYESGFVIDKFPISRPNLTFSTLTVSNMSPEDSSIYLCSVEGSSGGSETQYFGPGTRLLVL.

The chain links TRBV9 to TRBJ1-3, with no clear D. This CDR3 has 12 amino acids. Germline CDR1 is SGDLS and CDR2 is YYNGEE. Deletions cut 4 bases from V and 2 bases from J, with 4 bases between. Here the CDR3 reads CASSTTGNTIYF. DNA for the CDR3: TGTGCCAGCAGCACAACTGGAAACACCATATATTTT.

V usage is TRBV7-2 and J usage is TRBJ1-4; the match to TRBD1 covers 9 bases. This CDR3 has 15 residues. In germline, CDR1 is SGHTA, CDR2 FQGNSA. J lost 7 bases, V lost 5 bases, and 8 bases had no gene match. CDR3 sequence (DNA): TGTGCCAGCAGCGCCTTGGAGACAGGGGGTGAAAAACTGTTTTTT. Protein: CASSALETGGEKLFF.

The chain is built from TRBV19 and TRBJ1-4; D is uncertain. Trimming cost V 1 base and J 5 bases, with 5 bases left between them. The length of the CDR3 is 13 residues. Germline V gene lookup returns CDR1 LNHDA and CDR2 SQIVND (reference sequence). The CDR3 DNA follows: TGTGCCAGTAGTATAGGAGCAAATGAAAAACTGTTTTTT. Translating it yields CASSIGANEKLFF.

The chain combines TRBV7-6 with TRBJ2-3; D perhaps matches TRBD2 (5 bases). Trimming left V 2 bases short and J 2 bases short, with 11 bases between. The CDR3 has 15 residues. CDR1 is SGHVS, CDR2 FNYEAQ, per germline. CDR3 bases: TGTGCCAGCAGCTTAAGCCCGGGGAACACAGATACGCAGTATTTT. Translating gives CASSLSPGNTDTQYF.

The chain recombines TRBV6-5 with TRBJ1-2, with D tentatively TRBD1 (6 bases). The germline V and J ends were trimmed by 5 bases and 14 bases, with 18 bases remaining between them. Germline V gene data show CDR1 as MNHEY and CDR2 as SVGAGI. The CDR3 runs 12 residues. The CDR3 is CASSEGEQKRTF. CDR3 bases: TGTGCCAGCAGTGAGGGGGAGCAAAAGAGGACCTTC.

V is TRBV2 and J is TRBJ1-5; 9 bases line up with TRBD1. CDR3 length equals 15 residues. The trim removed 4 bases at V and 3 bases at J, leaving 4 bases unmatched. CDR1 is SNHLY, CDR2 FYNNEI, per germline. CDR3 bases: TGTGCCAGCAGTGTGGGGACAGGGAACAATCAGCCCCAGCATTTT. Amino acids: CASSVGTGNNQPQHF.

This CDR3 is CASSFSPGGVVGGYTF. The CDR3 DNA is TGTGCCAGCAGTTTCTCCCCGGGGGGGGTAGTAGGTGGCTACACCTTC. The chain couples TRBV28 to TRBJ1-2, with D maybe TRBD1 (5 bases). Per the germline V gene, CDR1 is MDHEN and CDR2 is SYDVKM. V shed 3 bases and J shed 7 bases, with 21 bases lying between them. The CDR3 length is 16 residues.

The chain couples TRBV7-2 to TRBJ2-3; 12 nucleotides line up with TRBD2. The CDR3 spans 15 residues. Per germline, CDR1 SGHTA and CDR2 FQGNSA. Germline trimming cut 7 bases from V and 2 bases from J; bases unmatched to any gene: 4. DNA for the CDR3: TGTGCCAGCACCCTAGCGGGGGGGCCCACAGATACGCAGTATTTT. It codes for CASTLAGGPTDTQYF. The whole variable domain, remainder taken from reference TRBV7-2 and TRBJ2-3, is GAGVSQSPSNKVTEKGKDVELRCDPISGHTALYWYRQSLGQGLEFLIYFQGNSAPDKSGLPSDRFSAERTGGSVSTLTIQRTQQEDSAVYLCASTLAGGPTDTQYFGPGTRLTVL.

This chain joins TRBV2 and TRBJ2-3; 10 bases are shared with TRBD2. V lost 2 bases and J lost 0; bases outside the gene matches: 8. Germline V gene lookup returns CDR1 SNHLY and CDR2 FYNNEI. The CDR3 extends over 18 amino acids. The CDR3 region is CASSEILAGAQSTDTQYF. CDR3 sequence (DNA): TGTGCCAGCAGTGAAATCCTAGCGGGAGCCCAAAGCACAGATACGCAGTATTTT.

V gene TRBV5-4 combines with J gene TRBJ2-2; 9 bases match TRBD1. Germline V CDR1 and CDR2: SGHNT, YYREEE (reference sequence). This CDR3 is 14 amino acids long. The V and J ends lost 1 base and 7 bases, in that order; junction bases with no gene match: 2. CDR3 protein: CASSLNRGRGELFF. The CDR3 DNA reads TGTGCCAGCAGCTTGAACAGGGGGCGCGGGGAGCTGTTTTTT.

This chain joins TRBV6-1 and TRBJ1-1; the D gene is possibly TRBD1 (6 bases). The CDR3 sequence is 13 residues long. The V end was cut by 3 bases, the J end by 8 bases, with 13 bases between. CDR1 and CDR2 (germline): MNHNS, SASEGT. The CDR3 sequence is CASSETGGEEAFF. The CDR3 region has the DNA TGTGCCAGCAGTGAGACAGGCGGCGAAGAAGCTTTCTTT.

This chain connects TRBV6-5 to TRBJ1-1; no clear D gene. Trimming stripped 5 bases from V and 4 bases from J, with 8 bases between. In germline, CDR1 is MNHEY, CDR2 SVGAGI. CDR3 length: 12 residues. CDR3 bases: TGTGCCAGCAGTCGAGGTGGCACTGAAGCTTTCTTT. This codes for CASSRGGTEAFF.

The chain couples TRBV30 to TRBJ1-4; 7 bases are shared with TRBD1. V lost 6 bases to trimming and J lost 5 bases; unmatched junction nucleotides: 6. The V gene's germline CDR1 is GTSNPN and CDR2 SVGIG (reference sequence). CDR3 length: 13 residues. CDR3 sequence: CACLRDRNEKLFF. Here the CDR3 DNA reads TGTGCCTGTCTCCGGGACAGAAATGAAAAACTGTTTTTT. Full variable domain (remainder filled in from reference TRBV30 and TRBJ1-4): SQTIHQWPATLVQPVGSPLSLECTVEGTSNPNLYWYRQAAGRGLQLLFYSVGIGQISSEVPQNLSASRPQDRQFILSSKKLLLSDSGFYLCACLRDRNEKLFFGSGTQLSVL.

This chain's CDR3 is CASSLLIGYEQYF. Written as DNA, the CDR3 is TGTGCCAGCAGTCTTTTAATCGGTTACGAGCAGTACTTC. This chain connects TRBV27 to TRBJ2-7; no firm D call. Between the trimmed V and J ends, which lost 5 bases and 4 bases, there was a span of 12 bases. The CDR3 is made up of 13 amino acids. CDR1 is MNHEY, CDR2 SMNVEV, per germline (reference sequence).